This TCR beta chain came from a study of T cell repertoires in cytomegalovirus infection. Study background: Recently identified HLA-C-restricted CMV epitopes were among the peptides used. Public TCR beta signatures marked donors with CMV infection and the matching HLA.

V was clipped by 6 bases and J by 3 bases; unmatched bases: 10. This CDR3 has 15 residues. Germline V lookup: CDR1 MNHNS, CDR2 SASEGT. Study conclusions and caveats: Across the ex vivo response, the dominant clonotypes were HLA-C-restricted CMV-specific TCR beta clonotypes. The study identified carriers of CMV plus the relevant HLA from cumulative public TCR beta family frequency.

One entry per CDR3 protein results from TCRdb running MiXCR on the reads. Of some 920,000 distinct CDR3 sequences in the sample, about a third are singletons; the top ten hold 11% to 15%. This clonotype was counted once. Its antigen remains unknown. The TCR comes from a human donor in good health (CMV status not recorded). Some clones in this sample may be carry-over from other donors' samples. Source: cultured CD8+ T cells from PBMCs, taken from culture after CMV antigen stimulation. This chain uses TRBV6-1 with TRBJ2-7, with 8 bases aligning to TRBD1. In DNA, the CDR3 is TGTGCCAGCAGGTCTTTCGGACAGGGAAACTACGAGCAGTACGTC. It specifies CASRSFGQGNYEQYV.